These 8 T cell receptor beta chains came from one sample sequenced in a study of response to subunit inactivated influenza vaccine. TCRdb itself ran the RT-PCR reads through MiXCR, one entry per CDR3 protein. The data contain 710,000 or so distinct CDR3 sequences, 15% to 18% of them seen just once; the ten biggest clones take up approximately 10%. The sequenced sample was PBMCs from blood, obtained roughly 12 days after vaccination. The receptors originated from a man aged 50 to 60 who received an inactivated influenza vaccine.

This clonotype was observed a handful of times. The gene calls are TRBV5-1 and TRBJ2-7; the D is unclear. Germline V gene sequence: CDR1 SGHRS, CDR2 YFSETQ. This CDR3 has 15 amino acids. The V end was cut by 0 bases, the J end by 0 bases, with 10 bases between. DNA for the CDR3: TGCGCCAGCAGCTTGGATGCCACGAGCTCCTACGAGCAGTACTTC. It encodes CASSLDATSSYEQYF. The whole variable domain, remainder taken from reference TRBV5-1 and TRBJ2-7, is KAGVTQTPRYLIKTRGQQVTLSCSPISGHRSVSWYQQTPGQGLQFLFEYFSETQRNKGNFPGRFSGRQFSNSRSEMNVSTLELGDSALYLCASSLDATSSYEQYFGPGTRLTVT.

V usage is TRBV6-1 and J usage is TRBJ1-6; TRBD1 agrees at 9 bases. The V gene's germline CDR1 is MNHNS and CDR2 SASEGT. With V trimmed by 10 bases and J by 9 bases, 10 bases remained unmatched. The CDR3 is 14 amino acids. The DNA of the CDR3 is TGTGCCACTCAACCGGGACAGGGTTTTTCACCCCTCCACTTT. This encodes CATQPGQGFSPLHF.

Of note for this clonotype: The junction differs from germline at one of its ends, possibly a read error. V is TRBV7-2 and J is TRBJ1-2, with D possibly TRBD1 on 6 matching bases. This CDR3 contains 15 residues. In germline, CDR1 is SGHTA, CDR2 FQGNSA. In DNA form, the CDR3 reads TGTGCCAGCAGCTTAGCCGGGACACTCAACTATGGCTTCACCTTC. Amino acid sequence: CASSLAGTLNYGFTF.

This clonotype was counted a few times. V and J are TRBV5-1 and TRBJ2-1; 7 bases match TRBD1. Germline-derived CDR1 and CDR2 are SGHRS and YFSETQ. The length of the CDR3 is 17 residues. Unmatched junction bases numbered 16, after V lost 4 bases and J lost 6 bases. The CDR3 protein is CASSQRGDRAWGNEQFF. Written as DNA, the CDR3 is TGCGCCAGCAGCCAAAGGGGAGACAGGGCATGGGGCAATGAGCAGTTCTTC.

The chain carries TRBV19 and TRBJ1-4; a weak D match, TRBD1 (6 bases). V lost 4 bases to trimming and J lost 7 bases, with 16 bases between them. Per the germline V gene, CDR1 is LNHDA and CDR2 is SQIVND (reference sequence). This CDR3 contains 15 residues. The CDR3 spells CASSTTGTGSEKLFF. CDR3 nucleotide sequence: TGTGCCAGTAGTACTACAGGGACCGGCTCTGAAAAACTGTTTTTT.

The J gene is TRBJ2-2, the V gene TRBV6-2 or TRBV6-3; 7 bases map to TRBD1. V gave up 8 bases and J gave up 1 base; unmatched junction bases: 7. This CDR3 comprises 15 residues. Germline CDR1 reads MNHEY; CDR2 reads SVGEGT. In DNA form, the CDR3 reads TGTGCCAGCGCCTCGACAGGGTTGAACACCGGGGAGCTGTTTTTT. Translation gives CASASTGLNTGELFF.

This clonotype was detected ten times or more. The chain uses TRBV7-9 and TRBJ2-3, with D possibly called TRBD1 or TRBD2 (6 bases each). Germline CDR1 reads SEHNR; CDR2 reads FQNEAQ (reference sequence). The CDR3 covers 16 residues. Trimming shortened V by 4 bases and J by 2 bases, and 16 bases separated the two germline ends. As DNA, the CDR3 is TGTGCCAGCAGCTCCCGGCGAGGGGGGACCACAGATACGCAGTATTTT. It encodes CASSSRRGGTTDTQYF.

The sample holds a few counts of this clonotype. The rearrangement joins TRBV7-7 to TRBJ2-3, with 7 bases matching TRBD1. The length of the CDR3 is 23 residues. Germline V CDR1 and CDR2: SSHAT, FNYEAQ (reference sequence). V lost 5 bases, J lost 0 bases, and 29 bases stayed unmatched. The CDR3: CASSQGVHRGRRRQDLSTDTQYF. CDR3 nucleotide sequence: TGTGCCAGCAGCCAAGGGGTCCACAGGGGCCGCCGAAGACAAGACTTAAGCACAGATACGCAGTATTTT.